These T cell receptor beta chains were read from a single sample in a study of blood T cell repertoires in COVID-19. Using immunoSEQ multiplex PCR, the repertoire was profiled, and TCRdb retains in-frame clones only, with some absent. The profile shows hundreds of thousands of clones, 87% of them singletons. Sequencing was carried out using peripheral blood. These receptor sequences come from a young man with active or convalescent COVID-19. Each CDR3 is given with its conserved first and last residue.

j_call: TRBJ2-2
v_call: TRBV2
cdr3_aa: CASRTSGGARTGELFF

j_call: TRBJ1-4
v_call: TRBV10-2
cdr3_aa: CASSGQESTNEKLFF

j_call: TRBJ1-2
v_call: TRBV7-3
cdr3_aa: CASSLSPKHYGYTF

j_call: TRBJ2-4
v_call: TRBV28
cdr3_aa: CASSLTSDTIAKNIQYF

j_call: TRBJ1-6
v_call: TRBV7-2
cdr3_aa: CASSPQGADNSPLHF

j_call: TRBJ2-3
v_call: TRBV6-5
cdr3_aa: CASSYSGGRKTQYF

j_call: TRBJ2-7
v_call: TRBV5-1
cdr3_aa: CASSRDSPYEQYF

j_call: TRBJ1-5
v_call: TRBV19
cdr3_aa: CASRIDRGLNQPQHF

j_call: TRBJ2-1
v_call: TRBV5-5
cdr3_aa: CASSVQGNEQFF

j_call: TRBJ2-3
v_call: TRBV7-7
cdr3_aa: CASSSFGTDTQYF

j_call: TRBJ1-2
v_call: TRBV2
cdr3_aa: CASSSVQGNYGYTF

j_call: TRBJ2-6
v_call: TRBV6-5
cdr3_aa: CASSLNSGANVLTF

j_call: TRBJ2-5
v_call: TRBV7-8
cdr3_aa: CASSQTGRKETQYF

j_call: TRBJ1-2
v_call: TRBV11-2
cdr3_aa: CASSLSAGGTYGYTF

j_call: TRBJ1-1
v_call: TRBV18
cdr3_aa: CASSRDRKNTEAFF

j_call: TRBJ1-1
v_call: TRBV4-1
cdr3_aa: CASSQATVENTEAFF

j_call: TRBJ1-1
v_call: TRBV28
cdr3_aa: CASSYGNRMNTEAFF

j_call: TRBJ2-7
v_call: TRBV20-1
cdr3_aa: CSASQAGGNYEQYF

j_call: TRBJ2-5
v_call: TRBV5-4
cdr3_aa: CASSLGQYQETQYF

j_call: TRBJ1-1
v_call: TRBV9
cdr3_aa: CASSMSRDRVNSVTEAFF

j_call: TRBJ2-7
v_call: TRBV5-1
cdr3_aa: CASSLWGSRGTYEQYF

j_call: TRBJ1-2
v_call: TRBV6-1
cdr3_aa: CASSEAGTEMPYGYTF

j_call: TRBJ1-6
v_call: TRBV14
cdr3_aa: CASSQTGAFGQVSF

j_call: TRBJ2-7
v_call: TRBV6-5
cdr3_aa: CASPPGGYEQYF

j_call: TRBJ2-7
v_call: TRBV19
cdr3_aa: CASNEAGGMNEQYF

j_call: TRBJ1-5
v_call: TRBV19
cdr3_aa: CARPSRASNQPQHF

j_call: TRBJ1-2
v_call: TRBV4-1
cdr3_aa: CASSLQGNYGYTF

j_call: TRBJ1-6
v_call: TRBV7-8
cdr3_aa: CASSRQKSSYNSPLHF

j_call: TRBJ1-5
v_call: TRBV2
cdr3_aa: CASGLTGGSHQPQHF